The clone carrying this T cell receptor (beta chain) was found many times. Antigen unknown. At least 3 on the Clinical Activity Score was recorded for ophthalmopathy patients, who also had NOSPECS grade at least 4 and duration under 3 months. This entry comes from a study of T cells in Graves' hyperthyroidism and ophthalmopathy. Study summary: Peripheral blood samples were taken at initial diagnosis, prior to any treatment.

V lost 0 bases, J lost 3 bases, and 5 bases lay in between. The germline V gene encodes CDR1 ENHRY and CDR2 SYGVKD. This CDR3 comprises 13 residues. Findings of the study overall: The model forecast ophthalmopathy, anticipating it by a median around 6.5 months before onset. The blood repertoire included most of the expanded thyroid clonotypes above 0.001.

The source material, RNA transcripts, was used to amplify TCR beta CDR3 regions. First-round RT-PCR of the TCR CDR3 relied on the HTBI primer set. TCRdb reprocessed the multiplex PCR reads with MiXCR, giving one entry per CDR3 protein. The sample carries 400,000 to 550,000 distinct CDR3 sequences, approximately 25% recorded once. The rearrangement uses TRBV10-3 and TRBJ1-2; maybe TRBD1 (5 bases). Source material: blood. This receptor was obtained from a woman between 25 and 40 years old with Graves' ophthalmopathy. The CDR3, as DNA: TGTGCCATCAGTGAGTCGACAGACTATGGCTACACCTTC. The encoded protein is CAISESTDYGYTF.